This T cell receptor (beta chain) was obtained from a study of regulatory T cells in long-lasting Graves disease. Whole-study results and caveats: Gene preferences differed: TRBV28, TRBJ1-2, TRBJ2-5 in persistent cases.

CDR3 length equals 12 residues. V lost 3 bases, J lost 2 bases, and 7 bases lay in between. Germline V CDR1 and CDR2: DFQATT, SNEGSKA (reference sequence). Notes on this clonotype: Its antigen remains unidentified.

CDR3 regions were amplified by Arm-PCR using iRepertoire HTBI primers to build TCR beta libraries. Study processing details: From all samples, identification returned 14 TRBJ and 60 to 80 TRBV segments. One entry per CDR3 protein, called by TCRdb with MiXCR from the multiplex PCR reads. None of the V and J calls come from the authors' own analysis; TCRdb made them. In the table there are 700,000 or so distinct CDR3 sequences, around 32% of which are singletons. Sample time point: persistent/refractory GD, antithyroid drugs over 5 years with positive TRAb. There was RNA extracted from PBMCs, and the TCR library was made from it. Each of the patients was recruited from an endocrinology department situated in Xi'an, China. Nine milliliters of peripheral blood went into EDTA tubes.

Specimen: peripheral blood mononuclear cells (PBMCs), collected when the disease was refractory, from a patient treated with antithyroid drugs. The V call is TRBV20-1, the J call TRBJ2-5, with D unresolved. The receptor was isolated from a female donor with Graves disease. CDR3 amino acids: CSASLRQETQYF. The DNA of the CDR3 is TGCAGTGCTAGTCTGAGGCAAGAGACCCAGTACTTC.